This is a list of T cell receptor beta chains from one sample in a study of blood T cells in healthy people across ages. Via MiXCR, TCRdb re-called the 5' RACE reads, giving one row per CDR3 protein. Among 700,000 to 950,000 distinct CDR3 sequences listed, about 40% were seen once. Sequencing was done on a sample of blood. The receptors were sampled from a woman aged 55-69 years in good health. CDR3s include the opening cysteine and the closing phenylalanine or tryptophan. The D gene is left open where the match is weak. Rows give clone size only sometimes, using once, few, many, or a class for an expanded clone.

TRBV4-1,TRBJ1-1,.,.,CASSQEGRESLSTEAFF,TGCGCCAGCAGCCAAGAGGGCAGGGAGTCATTAAGCACTGAAGCTTTCTTT
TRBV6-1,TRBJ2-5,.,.,CASNDGDTAETQYF,TGTGCCAGCAACGACGGAGACACAGCGGAGACCCAGTACTTC
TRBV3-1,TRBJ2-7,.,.,CASSLSGLEREQYF,TGTGCCAGCAGCCTTTCGGGACTTGAACGCGAGCAGTACTTC
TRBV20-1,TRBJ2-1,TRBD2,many,CSAPGLDEQFF,TGCAGTGCTCCCGGACTAGATGAGCAGTTCTTC
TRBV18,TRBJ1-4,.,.,CASSPPKGNEANEKLFF,TGTGCCAGCTCACCACCGAAAGGGAATGAAGCTAATGAAAAACTGTTTTTT
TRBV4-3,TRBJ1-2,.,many,CASSQESPGRGGYTF,TGCGCCAGCAGCCAAGAGTCCCCAGGGCGGGGTGGCTACACCTTC
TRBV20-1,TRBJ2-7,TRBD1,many,CSARALQGMYEQYF,TGCAGTGCTAGGGCGCTACAGGGGATGTACGAGCAGTACTTC
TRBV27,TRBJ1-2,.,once,CASSNTGPYGYTF,TGTGCCAGCAGTAATACAGGGCCCTATGGCTACACCTTC
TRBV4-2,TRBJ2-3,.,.,CASSPLELGKTDTQYF,TGTGCCAGCAGCCCCCTCGAGCTAGGCAAAACAGATACGCAGTATTTT
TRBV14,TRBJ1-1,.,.,CASSQLGRRDTEAFF,TGTGCCAGCAGCCAACTAGGACGGAGGGATACTGAAGCTTTCTTT
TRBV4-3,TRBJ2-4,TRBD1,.,CASSHRTGVDIQYF,TGCGCCAGCAGCCACCGGACAGGGGTCGACATTCAGTACTTC
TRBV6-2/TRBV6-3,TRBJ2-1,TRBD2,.,CASRLGRGGLVTNEQFF,TGTGCCAGCAGACTGGGGCGGGGGGGCCTAGTTACGAATGAGCAGTTCTTC
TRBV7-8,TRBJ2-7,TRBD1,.,CASSLTRGPYEQYF,TGTGCCAGCAGCTTAACGAGGGGGCCCTACGAGCAGTACTTC
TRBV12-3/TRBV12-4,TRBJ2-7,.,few,CASRIGGINLHEQYF,TGTGCCAGCAGGATAGGGGGAATTAACCTCCACGAGCAGTACTTC
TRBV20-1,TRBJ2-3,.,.,CSASLLQGRSTDTQYF,TGCAGTGCTAGCCTTCTACAGGGTCGTAGTACAGATACGCAGTATTTT
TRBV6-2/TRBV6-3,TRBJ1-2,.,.,CASSWTVLYGYTF,TGTGCCAGCAGCTGGACGGTCCTCTATGGCTACACCTTC
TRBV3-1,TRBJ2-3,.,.,CASSQVSDGADTQYF,TGTGCCAGCAGCCAAGTATCCGATGGTGCAGATACGCAGTATTTT
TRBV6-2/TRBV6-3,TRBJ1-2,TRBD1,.,CASSYRTGSFRFYGYTF,TGTGCCAGCAGTTACCGGACAGGGTCCTTTCGTTTCTATGGCTACACCTTC
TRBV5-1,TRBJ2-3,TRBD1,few,CASSLVVTGTGGIDTQYF,TGCGCCAGCAGCTTGGTCGTCACCGGGACAGGGGGTATAGATACGCAGTATTTT
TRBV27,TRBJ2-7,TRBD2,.,CASSVWEREGQYEQYF,TGTGCCAGCAGTGTCTGGGAGCGGGAGGGCCAGTACGAGCAGTACTTC
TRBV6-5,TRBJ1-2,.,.,CASSYSRTSGYTF,TGTGCCAGCAGTTACTCTCGAACCTCGGGCTACACCTTC
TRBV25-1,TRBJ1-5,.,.,CASSVQDSNQPQHF,TGTGCCAGCAGTGTACAGGATAGCAATCAGCCCCAGCATTTT
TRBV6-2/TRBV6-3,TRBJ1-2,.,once,CASSLGGGAGGYGYTF,TGTGCCAGCAGCCTGGGTGGGGGCGCCGGCGGCTATGGCTACACCTTC
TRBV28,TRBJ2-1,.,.,CASSFAAGLLKSYNEQFF,TGTGCCAGCAGTTTTGCGGCAGGTTTATTGAAATCCTACAATGAGCAGTTCTTC
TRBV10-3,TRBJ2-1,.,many,CAISGHGSDGEQFF,TGTGCCATCAGTGGGCACGGGTCCGACGGTGAGCAGTTCTTC
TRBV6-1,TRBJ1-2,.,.,CASSEVDPRDYGYTF,TGTGCCAGCAGTGAAGTGGACCCGAGGGACTATGGCTACACCTTC
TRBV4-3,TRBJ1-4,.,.,CASSPGVGTNEKLFF,TGCGCCAGCAGCCCGGGTGTTGGAACTAATGAAAAACTGTTTTTT
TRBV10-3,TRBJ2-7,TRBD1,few,CAISGQGSSYEQYF,TGTGCCATCAGTGGACAGGGTAGCTCCTACGAGCAGTACTTC
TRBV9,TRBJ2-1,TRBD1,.,CASSENRGVYNEQFF,TGTGCCAGCAGCGAAAACAGGGGGGTCTACAATGAGCAGTTCTTC
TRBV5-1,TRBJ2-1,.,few,CASSLAGEFSYNEQFF,TGCGCCAGCAGCTTGGCAGGAGAATTCTCCTACAATGAGCAGTTCTTC
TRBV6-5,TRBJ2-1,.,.,CASIRFLHDPYNEQFF,TGTGCCAGCATTCGCTTCCTCCACGACCCCTACAATGAGCAGTTCTTC
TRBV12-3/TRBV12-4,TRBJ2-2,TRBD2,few,CASTPTSGRANTGELFF,TGTGCCAGCACCCCGACTAGCGGGAGGGCCAACACCGGGGAGCTGTTTTTT
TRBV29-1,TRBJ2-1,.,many,CSVGMDSYNEQFF,TGCAGCGTGGGCATGGACAGCTACAATGAGCAGTTCTTC
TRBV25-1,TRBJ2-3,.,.,CASSTSEDLTDTQYF,TGTGCCAGCTCTACCTCGGAGGATCTCACAGATACGCAGTATTTT
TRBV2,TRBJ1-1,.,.,CASRGYIEAFF,TGTGCCAGCCGGGGGTACATTGAAGCTTTCTTT
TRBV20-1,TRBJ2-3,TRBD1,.,CSAKLTGTHTQYF,TGCAGTGCCAAACTGACAGGGACGCATACGCAGTATTTT
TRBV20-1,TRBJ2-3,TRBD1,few,CSARGFEGAGTDTQYF,TGCAGTGCTAGAGGGTTTGAGGGGGCAGGGACAGATACGCAGTATTTT
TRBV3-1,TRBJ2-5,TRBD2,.,CASSHRLAGETQYF,TGTGCCAGCAGCCACCGACTAGCGGGAGAGACCCAGTACTTC
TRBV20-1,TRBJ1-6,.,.,CSATPGGDSSPLHF,TGCAGTGCGACCCCGGGGGGAGACAGTTCACCCCTCCACTTT
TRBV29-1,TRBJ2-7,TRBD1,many,CSVAGTGPTYEQYF,TGCAGCGTCGCCGGGACAGGGCCTACCTACGAGCAGTACTTC
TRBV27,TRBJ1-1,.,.,CASSSHGNTEAFF,TGTGCCAGCAGTTCACACGGGAACACTGAAGCTTTCTTT
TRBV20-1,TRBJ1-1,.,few,CSDPRGTEAFF,TGCAGTGATCCCAGGGGCACTGAAGCTTTCTTT
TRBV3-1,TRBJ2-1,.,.,CASSRQGNNEQFF,TGTGCCAGCAGCCGCCAGGGAAACAATGAGCAGTTCTTC
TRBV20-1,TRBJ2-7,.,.,CSARDYQGSSYEQYF,TGCAGTGCTAGAGATTACCAGGGGAGCTCCTACGAGCAGTACTTC
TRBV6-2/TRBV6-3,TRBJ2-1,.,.,CASMKWATAVGNEQFF,TGTGCCAGCATGAAGTGGGCCACCGCCGTTGGGAATGAGCAGTTCTTC
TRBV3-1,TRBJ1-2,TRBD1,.,CASSQGQGKVGYTF,TGTGCCAGCAGCCAAGGACAGGGGAAGGTCGGCTACACCTTC
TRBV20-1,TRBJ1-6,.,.,CSASKGGQWNSPLHF,TGCAGTGCTAGCAAAGGCGGACAGTGGAATTCACCCCTCCACTTT
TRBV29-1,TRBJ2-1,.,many,CSVEKGVGGNEQFF,TGCAGCGTTGAAAAGGGGGTTGGGGGCAATGAGCAGTTCTTC
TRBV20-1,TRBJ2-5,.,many,CSATQTDQETQYF,TGCAGTGCTACCCAGACAGACCAAGAGACCCAGTACTTC
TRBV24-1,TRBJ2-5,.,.,CATSDPWGSQETQYF,TGTGCCACCAGTGACCCTTGGGGGTCCCAAGAGACCCAGTACTTC
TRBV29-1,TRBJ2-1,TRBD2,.,CSGDSGRAGDEQFF,TGCAGCGGAGATAGCGGGAGGGCCGGCGATGAGCAGTTCTTC
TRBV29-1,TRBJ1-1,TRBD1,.,CSVGGRGGVATEAFF,TGCAGCGTGGGAGGCAGGGGGGGTGTTGCCACTGAAGCTTTCTTT